One and the same sample provided the 19 T cell receptor beta chains below, sequenced in a study of shared clonotypes between healthy human individuals. Assay: immunoSEQ multiplex PCR; the TCRdb copy retains only in-frame clones and omits some. The sample contains under 2,500,000 clones, 90% to 97% of which appear only once. What was sequenced was naive CD4+ T cells sorted from blood. Subset defined: CD45RA+ positively selected. These receptor sequences come from a man aged 18 to 30 in good health.

This sequence joins TRBV5-8 and TRBJ2-1; possibly TRBD2 for D (6 bases). Trimming took 2 bases from V and 5 from J, leaving 14 bases between them. CDR3 length: 15 amino acids. The germline CDR1 and CDR2 sequences are SGHTS and YDEGEE. The CDR3 spells CASSFGASVHNEQFF. As DNA, the CDR3 is TGTGCCAGCAGCTTTGGGGCTAGCGTACACAATGAGCAGTTCTTC.

This clone occurred a few times. Other DNA variants within this sample encode the same CDR3. This sequence joins TRBV30 and TRBJ2-7, with a tentative D call TRBD1 (7 bases). V was clipped by 4 bases and J by 3 bases, with 19 bases between them. Germline lookup yields CDR1 GTSNPN and CDR2 SVGIG (reference sequence). The CDR3 is made up of 15 amino acids. The CDR3 DNA reads as TGTGCCTGGAATAACAGGGGAGGTCTTGGCTACGAGCAGTACTTC. This gives the protein CAWNNRGGLGYEQYF.

The chain joins TRBV5-1 to TRBJ2-7; weak D call: TRBD1 (5 bases). Germline CDR1 and CDR2: SGHRS and YFSETQ. V lost 5 bases to trimming and J lost 2 bases, with 17 bases between them. The CDR3 runs 15 residues. This chain's CDR3 is CASRTQGGLPYEQYF. The CDR3, as DNA: TGCGCCAGCAGGACCCAGGGCGGTCTACCCTACGAGCAGTACTTC.

The CDR3 loop reads CASSTQGLGGYTF. The CDR3 nucleotides read TGTGCCAGTAGCACCCAGGGGTTGGGTGGCTACACCTTC. The chain is built from TRBV19 and TRBJ1-2; D may be TRBD1 (6 bases). In germline, CDR1 is LNHDA, CDR2 SQIVND (reference sequence). The CDR3 contains 13 residues. V was trimmed by 6 bases and J by 7 bases, leaving 15 bases between them.

V and J are TRBV5-1 and TRBJ2-1; D may correspond to TRBD1 or TRBD2 (6 bases each). V was clipped by 1 base and J by 10 bases, with 21 bases between them. The CDR3 contains 16 residues. The germline CDR1 and CDR2 sequences are SGHRS and YFSETQ. DNA for the CDR3: TGCGCCAGCAGCTTGTCCCCTAGCGCCAGGGGCTACGAGCAGTTCTTC. It translates to CASSLSPSARGYEQFF.

The V gene is TRBV5-4, the J gene TRBJ1-6; D is unclear. In germline, CDR1 is SGHNT, CDR2 YYREEE (reference sequence). CDR3 length: 14 amino acids. With 0 bases removed from V and 13 bases from J, the gap between germline ends came to 14 bases. CDR3 DNA: TGTGCCAGCAGCTTGGAATATGAAGGAAGCCCCCTCCACTTT. Translated, it gives CASSLEYEGSPLHF.

This chain connects TRBV6-1 to TRBJ2-7, with D perhaps TRBD1 (6 bases). The germline CDR1 and CDR2 sequences are MNHNS and SASEGT. There are 13 residues in the CDR3. Trimming shortened V by 10 bases and J by 2 bases, and 15 bases separated the two germline ends. The CDR3 loop reads CAITGTRAYEQYF. CDR3 nucleotide sequence: TGTGCCATTACCGGGACAAGAGCCTACGAGCAGTACTTC.

In DNA form, the CDR3 reads TGCGCCAGCAGCTTGGACAACCGGGACAGTACCTACGAGCAGTACTTC. Translating it yields CASSLDNRDSTYEQYF. The rearrangement joins TRBV5-1 to TRBJ2-7; 7 bases match TRBD1. The CDR3 is 16 residues long. Germline trimming cut 0 bases from V and 2 bases from J; bases unmatched to any gene: 8. Germline assignment: CDR1 SGHRS and CDR2 YFSETQ. The full variable domain, rest sourced from reference TRBV5-1 and TRBJ2-7, is KAGVTQTPRYLIKTRGQQVTLSCSPISGHRSVSWYQQTPGQGLQFLFEYFSETQRNKGNFPGRFSGRQFSNSRSEMNVSTLELGDSALYLCASSLDNRDSTYEQYFGPGTRLTVT.

V gene TRBV6-6 combines with J gene TRBJ2-7; 7 bases map to TRBD1. V lost 7 bases to trimming and J lost 2 bases; unmatched junction nucleotides: 8. Per germline, CDR1 MNHNY and CDR2 SVGAGI (reference sequence). The length of the CDR3 is 14 residues. Written as DNA, the CDR3 is TGTGCCAGCAAACACAGACAGGGCACCTACGAGCAGTACTTC. Amino acids: CASKHRQGTYEQYF.

This chain uses TRBV7-2 with TRBJ2-5; D gene ambiguous. Germline V gene lookup returns CDR1 SGHTA and CDR2 FQGNSA. The CDR3 runs to 13 residues. The V gene lost 3 bases and the J gene lost 4 bases, with 9 bases spanning the gap. CDR3 coding DNA: TGTGCCAGCAGCTTTAGAAACTCAGAGACCCAGTACTTC. Residues: CASSFRNSETQYF. Complete variable domain (other parts from reference TRBV7-2 and TRBJ2-5): GAGVSQSPSNKVTEKGKDVELRCDPISGHTALYWYRQSLGQGLEFLIYFQGNSAPDKSGLPSDRFSAERTGGSVSTLTIQRTQQEDSAVYLCASSFRNSETQYFGPGTRLLVL.

The chain employs TRBV28 and TRBJ1-4, with D maybe TRBD1 (6 bases). CDR1 is MDHEN, CDR2 SYDVKM, per germline. This CDR3 is 13 amino acids long. Trimming cost V 8 bases and J 8 bases, with 15 bases left between them. The CDR3 bases are TGTGCCAGCCTTGGGGGCACTAGGGAAAAACTGTTTTTT. Protein: CASLGGTREKLFF.

The V and J genes are TRBV5-4 and TRBJ2-7; D gene unclear. This CDR3 has 13 residues. Germline assignment: CDR1 SGHNT and CDR2 YYREEE (reference sequence). Trimming pared 1 base from V and 0 bases from J, leaving 5 bases between. Here the CDR3 DNA reads TGTGCCAGCAGCTTGCCCCTCTCCTACGAGCAGTACTTC. Translating gives CASSLPLSYEQYF.

The chain carries TRBV10-2 and TRBJ2-7; 9 bases align to TRBD2. V was clipped by 6 bases and J by 5 bases; unmatched bases: 5. The germline V gene encodes CDR1 WSHSY and CDR2 SAAADI. This CDR3 has 13 amino acids. Here the CDR3 DNA reads TGCGCCAGCAGAGGCGGGGGGGGCCACGAGCAGTACTTC. It is translated as CASRGGGGHEQYF.

This chain joins TRBV10-3 and TRBJ2-1; perhaps D is TRBD1 or TRBD2 (5 bases each). The CDR3 totals 15 residues. The germline CDR1 and CDR2 sequences are ENHRY and SYGVKD. Trimming cost V 6 bases and J 4 bases, with 16 bases left between them. The chain's CDR3 is CAIRGDQGGYNEQFF. CDR3 bases: TGTGCCATCAGGGGGGACCAAGGAGGTTACAATGAGCAGTTCTTC.

The rearrangement joins TRBV6-4 to TRBJ2-3, with 10 bases fitting TRBD1. The CDR3 has 14 residues. Per germline, CDR1 MRHNA and CDR2 SNTAGT. V trimming: 9 bases; J trimming: 3 bases; junction bases outside the gene matches: 6. CDR3 in amino acids: CASAGQGVTDTQYF. The CDR3 nucleotides read TGTGCCAGTGCCGGACAGGGGGTAACAGATACGCAGTATTTT.

The chain links TRBV7-9 to TRBJ2-3, with 12 bases identical to TRBD2. V shed 2 bases and J 4 bases; nucleotides not matched to a gene: 4. The CDR3 contains 16 residues. Germline CDR1 is SEHNR and CDR2 is FQNEAQ (reference sequence). The CDR3 nucleotides are TGTGCCAGCAGCTTAATCGCTAGCGGGGGGGCAGATACGCAGTATTTT. Its translation: CASSLIASGGADTQYF.

The rearrangement uses TRBV4-2 and TRBJ2-1; D may correspond to TRBD1 or TRBD2 (5 bases each). The germline gives CDR1 LGHNA, CDR2 YNFKEQ. CDR3 length: 16 residues. V lost 3 bases to trimming and J lost 1 base, with 13 bases between them. DNA of the CDR3: TGTGCCAGCAGCCAGGCTTGGGGGAATTCCTACAATGAGCAGTTCTTC. Protein product: CASSQAWGNSYNEQFF.

This chain connects TRBV5-1 to TRBJ2-3; TRBD2 matches at 10 bases. This CDR3 comprises 15 residues. V lost 2 bases to trimming and J lost 3 bases; unmatched junction nucleotides: 3. The germline gives CDR1 SGHRS, CDR2 YFSETQ. Here the CDR3 reads CASSFLAGATDTQYF. For the CDR3, the DNA is TGCGCCAGCAGCTTCCTAGCGGGAGCAACAGATACGCAGTATTTT.

The V and J genes are TRBV30 and TRBJ1-5, with D unclear. The CDR3 has 14 amino acids. V lost 1 base and J 3 bases, leaving 10 bases between the germline ends. CDR1 is GTSNPN and CDR2 is SVGIG in the germline V gene (reference sequence). CDR3 loop: CAWSDGVFNQPQHF. The DNA of the CDR3 is TGTGCCTGGAGTGACGGCGTATTCAATCAGCCCCAGCATTTT. Looking up the rest from reference TRBV30 and TRBJ1-5 gives the full variable domain: SQTIHQWPATLVQPVGSPLSLECTVEGTSNPNLYWYRQAAGRGLQLLFYSVGIGQISSEVPQNLSASRPQDRQFILSSKKLLLSDSGFYLCAWSDGVFNQPQHFGDGTRLSIL.